The 13 T cell receptor beta chains below all came from one sample that was sequenced in a study of T cell changes during pregnancy in multiple sclerosis. This table comes from immunoSEQ multiplex PCR, and its TCRdb copy is limited to in-frame clones, with some not included. The table lists fewer than 75,000 clones, about 90% of them singletons. This specimen was peripheral blood, taken in the first trimester of pregnancy. The receptors originated from a female donor with multiple sclerosis, enrolled in a pregnancy study.

The chain has TRBV28 and TRBJ1-2; D possibly corresponds to TRBD1 (6 bases). The CDR3 consists of 14 residues. V was trimmed by 5 bases and J by 3 bases, leaving 13 bases between them. Germline CDR1 MDHEN, CDR2 SYDVKM. CDR3 bases: TGTGCCAGCAGTATCCGGGACACCGACTATGGCTACACCTTC. It is translated as CASSIRDTDYGYTF.

The V gene is TRBV21-1, the J gene TRBJ1-2. TRBV21-1 counts as a pseudogene. The CDR3 is made up of 15 amino acids. Here the CDR3 DNA reads TGTGCCAGCAGCAAAAGAAGCGGGGTCAACTATGGCTACACCTTC. Amino acid sequence: CASSKRSGVNYGYTF.

The DNA for the CDR3 is TGTGCCAGCAGCTTAACAGTAAGTTCCTACGAGCAGTACTTC. It encodes CASSLTVSSYEQYF. The V gene is TRBV7-9, the J gene TRBJ2-7; no firm D call. Germline V gives CDR1 SEHNR, CDR2 FQNEAQ (reference sequence). The V end was cut by 2 bases, the J end by 1 base, with 9 bases between. There are 14 residues in the CDR3.

Here the CDR3 DNA reads TGTGCCAGCAGCTTAGCTGGAAGGGGAACCAACACAGATACGCAGTATTTT. It is translated as CASSLAGRGTNTDTQYF. The chain couples TRBV11-2 to TRBJ2-3; TRBD1 is a possible D gene (5 bases). This CDR3 region has 17 residues. The V gene lost 1 base and the J gene lost 2 bases, with 16 bases spanning the gap. Germline CDR1 is SGHAT and CDR2 is FQNNGV.

The chain is built from TRBV2 and TRBJ2-3; 9 positions agree with TRBD1. The CDR3 loop spans 14 amino acids. Germline V gene data show CDR1 as SNHLY and CDR2 as FYNNEI. J lost 2 bases, V lost 8 bases, and 5 bases had no gene match. CDR3 nucleotide sequence: TGTGCCAGCTCCGGGGACAGGGACACAGATACGCAGTATTTT. This encodes CASSGDRDTDTQYF.

The V call is TRBV5-1, the J call TRBJ2-5; 9 positions match TRBD1. Germline lookup yields CDR1 SGHRS and CDR2 YFSETQ. The CDR3 totals 15 residues. V gave up 0 bases and J gave up 5 bases; unmatched junction bases: 5. As DNA, the CDR3 is TGCGCCAGCAGCTTGGGGGACAGGGAAGAGGAGACCCAGTACTTC. Translating it yields CASSLGDREEETQYF. Full variable domain (remainder filled in from reference TRBV5-1 and TRBJ2-5): KAGVTQTPRYLIKTRGQQVTLSCSPISGHRSVSWYQQTPGQGLQFLFEYFSETQRNKGNFPGRFSGRQFSNSRSEMNVSTLELGDSALYLCASSLGDREEETQYFGPGTRLLVL.

The chain employs TRBV28 and TRBJ1-4; unclear D gene. The CDR3 runs to 14 residues. V shed 4 bases and J shed 1 base, with 7 bases lying between them. Looked up from germline, CDR1 is MDHEN and CDR2 is SYDVKM. In DNA form, the CDR3 reads TGTGCCAGCAGTTCACCCGGAACTAATGAAAAACTGTTTTTT. Translation gives CASSSPGTNEKLFF.

V usage is TRBV5-1 and J usage is TRBJ1-2; 9 bases fit TRBD1. Germline trimming cut 0 bases from V and 8 bases from J; bases unmatched to any gene: 8. Germline V gene sequence: CDR1 SGHRS, CDR2 YFSETQ. The CDR3 sequence is 15 residues long. CDR3 in DNA: TGCGCCAGCAGCTTGGCTGGACAGGGGCCGCGAGGCTACACCTTC. Protein sequence: CASSLAGQGPRGYTF.

V and J are TRBV13 and TRBJ1-1, with a weak D call TRBD1 (5 bases). CDR1 is PRHDT and CDR2 is FYEKMQ in the germline V gene (reference sequence). V shed 4 bases and J shed 5 bases, with 17 bases lying between them. CDR3 length equals 15 residues. The CDR3 nucleotides read TGTGCCAGCAGCTCCGGGACTGGTTTGATTACTGAAGCTTTCTTT. This sequence encodes CASSSGTGLITEAFF.

In DNA, the CDR3 is TGTGCCAGCAGCTCGCGGGGGAGGACTGAAGCTTTCTTT. This gives the protein CASSSRGRTEAFF. V gene TRBV5-6 combines with J gene TRBJ1-1, with D perhaps TRBD1 (5 bases). The V and J ends lost 3 bases and 5 bases respectively, with 11 bases between them. Germline V gene sequence: CDR1 SGHDT, CDR2 YYEEEE. The CDR3 is made up of 13 amino acids.

The CDR3 nucleotides read TGTGCCAGCAGCTCCGGAGGGGAAAGAGGTGAAAAACTGTTTTTT. Translation gives CASSSGGERGEKLFF. The chain links TRBV2 to TRBJ1-4; possible D gene TRBD1, 5 bases. From germline, CDR1 is SNHLY and CDR2 FYNNEI. V gave up 6 bases and J gave up 7 bases, with 18 bases separating them. This CDR3 contains 15 residues. Together with reference TRBV2 and TRBJ1-4, the CDR3 gives the full variable domain: EPEVTQTPSHQVTQMGQEVILRCVPISNHLYFYWYRQILGQKVEFLVSFYNNEISEKSEIFDDQFSVERPDGSNFTLKIRSTKLEDSAMYFCASSSGGERGEKLFFGSGTQLSVL.

The chain couples TRBV7-9 to TRBJ1-2; 7 bases match TRBD1. V gave up 8 bases and J gave up 7 bases; unmatched junction bases: 7. CDR1 is SEHNR and CDR2 is FQNEAQ in the germline V gene (reference sequence). This CDR3 contains 12 residues. CDR3 nucleotide sequence: TGTGCCAGCCTACAGGGGACGGGTGGCTACACCTTC. Residues: CASLQGTGGYTF.

The chain is built from TRBV5-1 and TRBJ2-1; 10 nucleotides match TRBD2. CDR3 length equals 16 residues. CDR1 and CDR2 (germline): SGHRS, YFSETQ. V shed 4 bases and J 9 bases; nucleotides not matched to a gene: 13. The DNA for the CDR3 is TGCGCCAGCAGCCCGGTAGCGGGAGGACTTTTAGGTGAGCAGTTCTTC. Its translation is CASSPVAGGLLGEQFF.